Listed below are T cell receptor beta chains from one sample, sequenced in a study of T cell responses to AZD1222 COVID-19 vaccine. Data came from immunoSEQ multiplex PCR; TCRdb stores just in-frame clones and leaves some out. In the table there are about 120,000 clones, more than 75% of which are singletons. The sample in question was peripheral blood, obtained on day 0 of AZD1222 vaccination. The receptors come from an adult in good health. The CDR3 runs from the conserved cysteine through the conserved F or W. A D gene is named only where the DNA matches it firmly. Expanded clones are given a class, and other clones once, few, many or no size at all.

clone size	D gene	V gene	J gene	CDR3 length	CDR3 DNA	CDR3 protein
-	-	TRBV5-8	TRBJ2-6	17	TGTGCCAGCAGCAGGAGGGACGGGGGCTCTGGGGCCAACGTCCTGACTTTC	CASSRRDGGSGANVLTF
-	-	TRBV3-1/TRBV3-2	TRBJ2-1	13	TGTGCCAGCAGCCAACGATCCCATAATGAGCAGTTCTTC	CASSQRSHNEQFF
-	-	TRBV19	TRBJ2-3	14	TGTGCCAGTAGGGGACCCCGAGGCACAGATACGCAGTATTTT	CASRGPRGTDTQYF
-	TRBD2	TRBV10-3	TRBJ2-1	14	TGTGCCATCACTGGGACTAGCGGGACAGGCGAGCAGTTCTTC	CAITGTSGTGEQFF
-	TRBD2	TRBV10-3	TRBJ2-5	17	TGTGCCATCAGTGAAGGACTAGCGGGAGGGCCACAAGAGACCCAGTACTTC	CAISEGLAGGPQETQYF
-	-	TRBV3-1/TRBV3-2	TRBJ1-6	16	TGTGCCAGCAGCCAAGAAGGGCCGGGTTATAATTCACCCCTCCACTTT	CASSQEGPGYNSPLHF
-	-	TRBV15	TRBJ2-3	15	TGTGCCACCAGCTCAATAAGCGCTAGCACAGATACGCAGTATTTT	CATSSISASTDTQYF
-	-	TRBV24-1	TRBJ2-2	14	TGTGCCACCAGTGGAGGGACATTCACCGGGGAGCTGTTTTTT	CATSGGTFTGELFF
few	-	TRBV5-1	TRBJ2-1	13	TGCGCCAGCAGCCAAGACTTCTACAATGAGCAGTTCTTC	CASSQDFYNEQFF
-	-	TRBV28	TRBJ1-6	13	TGTGCCAGCAGATCAGGGTTAGGATCACCCCTCCACTTT	CASRSGLGSPLHF
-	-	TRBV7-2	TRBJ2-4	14	TGTGCCAGCAGCCGTGGAGGGGACAAAAACATTCAGTACTTC	CASSRGGDKNIQYF
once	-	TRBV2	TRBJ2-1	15	TGTGCCAGCAGCCGATCTGCGGGTTCCTACAATGAGCAGTTCTTC	CASSRSAGSYNEQFF
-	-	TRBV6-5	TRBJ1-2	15	TGTGCCAGCAGTTACCGTCCTGAAAAAAACTATGGCTACACCTTC	CASSYRPEKNYGYTF
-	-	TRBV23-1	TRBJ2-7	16	TGCGCCAGCAGTCAATACCCCCCACCGGGAGCGTACGAGCAGTACTTC	CASSQYPPPGAYEQYF
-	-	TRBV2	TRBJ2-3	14	TGTGCCAGCAGTGAACTGAGAACTAGCGATACGCAGTATTTT	CASSELRTSDTQYF
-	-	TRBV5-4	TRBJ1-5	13	TGTGCCAGCAGCCCGGGTCGAGGCCAGCCCCAGCATTTT	CASSPGRGQPQHF
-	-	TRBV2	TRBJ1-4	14	TGTGCCAGCAGAATTTCAAAAGAGGGCGGAAAACTGTTTTTT	CASRISKEGGKLFF
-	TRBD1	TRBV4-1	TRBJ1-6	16	TGCGCCAGCAGCCAAGCAGGGGGAAAGGTTAATTCACCCCTCCACTTT	CASSQAGGKVNSPLHF
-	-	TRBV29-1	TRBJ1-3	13	TGCAGCGTGACCACAGGGCCTGGAAACACCATATATTTT	CSVTTGPGNTIYF
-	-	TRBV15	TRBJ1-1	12	TGTGCCACCAGCATTTCGCGGAGGGAAGCTTTCTTT	CATSISRREAFF
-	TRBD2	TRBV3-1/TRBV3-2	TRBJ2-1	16	TGTGCCAGCAGCCAAGCCGGGGGGAGCTCCTACAATGAGCAGTTCTTC	CASSQAGGSSYNEQFF
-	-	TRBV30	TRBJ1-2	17	TGTGCCTGGAGTGTACGTGAGGGCAGGGAGGTTAACTATGGCTACACCTTC	CAWSVREGREVNYGYTF
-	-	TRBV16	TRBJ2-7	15	TGTGCCAGCAGCCAATCCCACAAGGGGGTGGACGAGCAGTACTTC	CASSQSHKGVDEQYF
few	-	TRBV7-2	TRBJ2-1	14	TGTGCCAGCAGCTTCTCCGGGCCTTGGAATGAGCAGTTCTTC	CASSFSGPWNEQFF
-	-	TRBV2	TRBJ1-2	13	TGTGCCAGCAAGGGGGGCCAGGAATATCGCTACACCTTC	CASKGGQEYRYTF
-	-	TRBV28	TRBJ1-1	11	TGTGCCAGCAGAAGGAACACTGAAGCTTTCTTT	CASRRNTEAFF
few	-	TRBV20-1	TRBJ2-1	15	TGCAGTGCTAGTCAACTCGGGAGTATTGGGAATGAGCAGTTCTTC	CSASQLGSIGNEQFF
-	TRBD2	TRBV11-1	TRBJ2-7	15	TGTGCCAGCAGCCCAGGGAGGGGATCTTTCTACGAGCAGTACTTC	CASSPGRGSFYEQYF
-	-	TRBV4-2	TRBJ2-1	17	TGTGCCAGCAGCCGGAGTGGGGCTAGCCTTGGTTCCAATGAGCAGTTCTTC	CASSRSGASLGSNEQFF
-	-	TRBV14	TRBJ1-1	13	TGTGCCAGCAGCCAGGAACGAAACACTGAAGCTTTCTTT	CASSQERNTEAFF
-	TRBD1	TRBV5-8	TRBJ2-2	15	TGTGCCAGCAGCACTAGGGGGCCGAACACCGGGGAGCTGTTTTTT	CASSTRGPNTGELFF
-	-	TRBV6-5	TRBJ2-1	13	TGTGCCAGCAGAGGGAGGGGGGGCGATGAGCAGTTCTTC	CASRGRGGDEQFF
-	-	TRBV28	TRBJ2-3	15	TGTGCCAGCAGCTCCTTGGGAACTAGCACAGATACGCAGTATTTT	CASSSLGTSTDTQYF
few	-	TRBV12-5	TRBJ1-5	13	TGTGCTAGTGGTATTCAGACCAATCAGCCCCAGCATTTT	CASGIQTNQPQHF
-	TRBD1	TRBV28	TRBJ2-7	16	TGTGCCAGCAGAAAGCGTGCGGGACAGGGGATCCACGAGCAGTACTTC	CASRKRAGQGIHEQYF
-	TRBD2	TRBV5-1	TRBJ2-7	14	TGCGCCAGCACTTGGACTAGCGGGAGCTACGAGCAGTACTTC	CASTWTSGSYEQYF